The clone carrying this T cell receptor beta chain was observed a handful of times. This entry is derived from a study of blood T cells in healthy people across ages. The wider study: About one barcoded beta molecule was captured per two T cells (by template switching).

Per sample, at least 5 micrograms of total RNA were extracted. Through a sample-barcoded 5' primer and a J-beta primer mix, a second PCR was run for roughly 7 to 11 cycles. Each cDNA molecule received a tag from a template-switch adaptor that had 12 random nucleotides. TCRdb reprocessed the 5' RACE reads via MiXCR and lists one record per CDR3 protein. The table lists about 970,000 distinct CDR3 sequences, roughly 47% of them singletons. The sequence was collected from a woman aged 55 to 70 in good health. The material sequenced was blood.

The CDR3 coding sequence is TGTGCCAGCAGTACTGGGTACACTGAAGCTTTCTTT. It translates to CASSTGYTEAFF. The V and J genes are TRBV12-3 or TRBV12-4 and TRBJ1-1; D is ambiguous. The CDR3 is made up of 12 amino acids. V was shortened by 5 bases and J by 3 bases, with 7 bases between the two germline ends.